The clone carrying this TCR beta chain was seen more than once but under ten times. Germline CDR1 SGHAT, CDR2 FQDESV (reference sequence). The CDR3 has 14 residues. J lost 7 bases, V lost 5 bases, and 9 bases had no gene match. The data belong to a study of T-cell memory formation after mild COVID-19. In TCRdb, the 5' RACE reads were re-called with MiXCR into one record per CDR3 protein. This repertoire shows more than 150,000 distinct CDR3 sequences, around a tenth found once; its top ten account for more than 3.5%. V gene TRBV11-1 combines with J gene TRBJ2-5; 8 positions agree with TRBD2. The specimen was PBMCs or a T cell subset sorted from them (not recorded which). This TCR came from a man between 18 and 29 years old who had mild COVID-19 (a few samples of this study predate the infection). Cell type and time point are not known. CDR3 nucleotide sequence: TGTGCCAGCAGCGGTACACGCGGGGGGTCGACCCAGTACTTC. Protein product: CASSGTRGGSTQYF.